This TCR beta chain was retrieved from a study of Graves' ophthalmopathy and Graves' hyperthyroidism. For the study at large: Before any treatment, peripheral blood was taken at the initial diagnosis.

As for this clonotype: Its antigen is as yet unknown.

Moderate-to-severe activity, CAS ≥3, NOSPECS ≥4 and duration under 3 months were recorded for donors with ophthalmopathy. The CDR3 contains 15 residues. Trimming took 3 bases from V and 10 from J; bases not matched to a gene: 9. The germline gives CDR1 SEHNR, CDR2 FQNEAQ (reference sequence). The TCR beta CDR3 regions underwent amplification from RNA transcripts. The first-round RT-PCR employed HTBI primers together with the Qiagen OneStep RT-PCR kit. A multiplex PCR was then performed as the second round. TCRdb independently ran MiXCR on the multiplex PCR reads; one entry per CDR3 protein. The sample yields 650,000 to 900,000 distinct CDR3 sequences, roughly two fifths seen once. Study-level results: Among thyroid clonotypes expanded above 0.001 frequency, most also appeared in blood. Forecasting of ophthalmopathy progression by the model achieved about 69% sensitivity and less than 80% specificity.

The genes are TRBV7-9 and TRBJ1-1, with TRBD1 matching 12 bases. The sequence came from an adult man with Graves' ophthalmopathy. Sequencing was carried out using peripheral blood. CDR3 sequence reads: CASSLAGTGGGGAFF. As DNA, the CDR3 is TGTGCCAGCAGCTTGGCCGGGACAGGGGGCGGAGGAGCTTTCTTT.